This T cell receptor beta chain was sequenced for a study of patients and donors after allogeneic stem cell transplantation. This CDR3 has 17 amino acids. Germline CDR1 and CDR2: SGHDT and YYEEEE. J gave up 2 bases and V 1 base, and 4 bases lay outside the gene matches. This clonotype was counted a few times. TCRdb itself ran the RT-PCR reads through MiXCR, one entry per CDR3 protein. The table includes hundreds of thousands of distinct CDR3 sequences, roughly 16% detected once. J is TRBJ2-2 and V is TRBV5-6; 11 nucleotides agree with TRBD1. The TCR comes from a human donor who was either an allogeneic HSCT recipient or a stem cell or donor lymphocyte infusion donor (not recorded which). It is not recorded whose cells these are; they may come from a transplant donor. The sample was blood, either unsorted or a sorted T cell fraction (not recorded which). CDR3 sequence (DNA): TGTGCCAGCAGCTTGATACGGACAGGGGGCAACACCGGGGAGCTGTTTTTT. It translates to CASSLIRTGGNTGELFF. Full variable domain (rest looked up from reference TRBV5-6 and TRBJ2-2): DAGVTQSPTHLIKTRGQQVTLRCSPKSGHDTVSWYQQALGQGPQFIFQYYEEEERQRGNFPDRFSGHQFPNYSSELNVNALLLGDSALYLCASSLIRTGGNTGELFFGEGSRLTVL.